This TCR beta chain was recorded in a study of blood T cell repertoires in COVID-19. In the study overall: COVID-19 samples collected from the United States, Italy and Spain covered acute and convalescent phases. From T cells, B-cell-depleted T cells, or PBMCs came the material, which was cDNA or gDNA.

The authors' processing: From reference gene primer amplification, estimates of nucleated cell counts were derived. The table came from immunoSEQ multiplex PCR; TCRdb's copy has only in-frame clones and leaves some out. That table is the source of V, J and clone size, and D and trimming were worked out from the DNA. The sample has roughly 250,000 clones, approximately 89% seen once. Germline lookup yields CDR1 MNHEY and CDR2 SMNVEV (reference sequence). The CDR3 sequence is 13 residues long. V shed 4 bases and J shed 6 bases, with 10 bases lying between them. The chain uses TRBV27 and TRBJ1-5; maybe TRBD1 (5 bases). The source of this sequence is a woman aged 45-59 years with acute or convalescent COVID-19. Sequencing used peripheral blood. CDR3 DNA: TGTGCCAGCAGTTCCCAGGGCGGTCAGCCCCAGCATTTT. Protein: CASSSQGGQPQHF.